The 14 T cell receptor beta chains reported below all come from one sample, sequenced in a study of neoadjuvant anti-PD-1 for oral cavity cancer. Time point described: after neoadjuvant nivolumab, at surgical resection. The assay was immunoSEQ multiplex PCR, and TCRdb's table has in-frame clones only and misses some. The sample holds 65,000 to 70,000 clones, about nine tenths seen once. This material consisted of PBMCs, taken after nivolumab (anti-PD-1) treatment. Receptor source: a person between 35 and 79 years old with oral cavity squamous cell carcinoma.

The gene calls are TRBV2 and TRBJ1-1, with no clear D. The germline gives CDR1 SNHLY, CDR2 FYNNEI. V gave up 4 bases and J gave up 3 bases, with 6 bases separating them. The CDR3 extends over 12 amino acids. The CDR3 loop is CASSGGDTEAFF. In nucleotides, the CDR3 is TGTGCCAGCAGTGGGGGTGACACTGAAGCTTTCTTT.

V is TRBV20-1 and J is TRBJ2-7; D possibly corresponds to TRBD1 (6 bases). CDR3 size: 11 residues. V dropped 5 bases and J dropped 3 bases, with 8 bases sitting between them. Per germline, CDR1 DFQATT and CDR2 SNEGSKA (reference sequence). The DNA of the CDR3 is TGCAGTGCTCCCAGGGGCTACGAGCAGTACTTC. Protein sequence: CSAPRGYEQYF.

V and J are TRBV29-1 and TRBJ2-1; 10 nucleotides match TRBD2. The CDR3 runs 16 residues. The junction had 8 bases not matched to a gene; V was cut back by 6 bases and J by 0 bases. Germline V CDR1 and CDR2: SQVTM, ANQGSEA. The DNA of the CDR3 is TGCAGCGTGGAGGGGACTAGCGTTAGCTCCTACAATGAGCAGTTCTTC. This translates into CSVEGTSVSSYNEQFF.

V and J are TRBV6-1 and TRBJ2-3; D is unresolved. CDR3 length: 13 residues. Germline CDR1 and CDR2: MNHNS and SASEGT. The V end was cut by 10 bases, the J end by 0 bases, with 11 bases between. CDR3 region: CANSRRSTDTQYF. CDR3 coding DNA: TGTGCCAATTCGAGACGGAGCACAGATACGCAGTATTTT.

CDR3 sequence: CASSLGLAGLLEQYF. The CDR3 DNA sequence: TGCGCCAGCAGCTTGGGTTTGGCGGGGTTACTCGAGCAGTACTTC. The V call is TRBV5-1, the J call TRBJ2-7; D may be TRBD2 (6 bases). Trimming removed 0 bases at V and 6 bases at J, with 16 bases between. The germline CDR1 and CDR2 sequences are SGHRS and YFSETQ. The CDR3 length is 15 residues.

This chain connects TRBV27 to TRBJ2-1; TRBD1 aligns across 7 bases. The ends lost 8 bases at V and 1 base at J; junction bases unmatched: 5. The CDR3 covers 14 residues. CDR1 MNHEY and CDR2 SMNVEV come from the germline V gene (reference sequence). CDR3 bases: TGTGCCAGCCGGTCAGGGGGATCCTACAATGAGCAGTTCTTC. As protein: CASRSGGSYNEQFF.

This sequence joins TRBV11-3 and TRBJ2-3; 8 nucleotides agree with TRBD2. Germline CDR1 SGHNT, CDR2 YENEEA. V was clipped by 5 bases and J by 1 base; unmatched bases: 8. This CDR3 has 16 amino acids. CDR3 sequence (DNA): TGTGCCAGCAGCCTCGGGGGGGGGTCTCGCACAGATACGCAGTATTTT. It yields the protein CASSLGGGSRTDTQYF.

CDR3 sequence reads: CASSLPPGAGSTDTQYF. The CDR3 DNA follows: TGTGCCAGCAGTTTGCCCCCGGGGGCGGGGAGCACAGATACGCAGTATTTT. V is TRBV28 and J is TRBJ2-3, with D perhaps assigned TRBD1 or TRBD2 (6 bases each). This CDR3 is 17 amino acids long. Germline CDR1 reads MDHEN; CDR2 reads SYDVKM. V was pared by 3 bases and J by 0 bases, with 16 bases between. The entire variable domain, with the rest obtained from reference TRBV28 and TRBJ2-3, is as follows: DVKVTQSSRYLVKRTGEKVFLECVQDMDHENMFWYRQDPGLGLRLIYFSYDVKMKEKGDIPEGYSVSREKKERFSLILESASTNQTSMYLCASSLPPGAGSTDTQYFGPGTRLTVL.

The chain links TRBV27 to TRBJ1-3; D gene uncertain. The CDR3 extends over 15 amino acids. V lost 5 bases and J 0 bases, leaving 11 bases between the germline ends. In germline, CDR1 is MNHEY, CDR2 SMNVEV (reference sequence). CDR3 sequence reads: CASSPEGPSGNTIYF. The CDR3 coding sequence is TGTGCCAGCAGTCCAGAAGGTCCCTCTGGAAACACCATATATTTT.

V gene TRBV30 combines with J gene TRBJ2-7; D is ambiguous. Germline CDR1 reads GTSNPN; CDR2 reads SVGIG (reference sequence). The CDR3 covers 15 residues. Trimming removed 3 bases at V and 0 bases at J, with 15 bases between. In nucleotides, the CDR3 is TGTGCCTGGAGGAACCGGGCCGCCACCTCCTACGAGCAGTACTTC. Protein sequence: CAWRNRAATSYEQYF.

The chain carries TRBV19 and TRBJ2-7; the match to TRBD2 covers 12 bases. Trimming cost V 6 bases and J 5 bases; bases outside gene matches: 5. CDR3 length: 14 residues. Germline CDR1 and CDR2: LNHDA and SQIVND (reference sequence). Written as DNA, the CDR3 is TGTGCCAGTAGACGGACTAGCGGGGAAGACGAGCAGTACTTC. Its translation is CASRRTSGEDEQYF. Together with reference TRBV19 and TRBJ2-7, the CDR3 gives the full variable domain: DGGITQSPKYLFRKEGQNVTLSCEQNLNHDAMYWYRQDPGQGLRLIYYSQIVNDFQKGDIAEGYSVSREKKESFPLTVTSAQKNPTAFYLCASRRTSGEDEQYFGPGTRLTVT.

DNA of the CDR3: TGTGCCAGCAGCTTGGCGGGGACAGTCTCCCTCTTTTCTGGGGCCAACGTCCTGACTTTC. Its protein is CASSLAGTVSLFSGANVLTF. V gene TRBV5-5 combines with J gene TRBJ2-6; 7 nucleotides line up with TRBD1. The CDR3 contains 20 residues. Germline V gene data show CDR1 as SGHKS and CDR2 as YYEKEE (reference sequence). V lost 0 bases, J lost 1 base, and 13 bases stayed unmatched. Combining the CDR3 with reference TRBV5-5 and TRBJ2-6 gives the whole variable domain DAGVTQSPTHLIKTRGQQVTLRCSPISGHKSVSWYQQVLGQGPQFIFQYYEKEERGRGNFPDRFSARQFPNYSSELNVNALLLGDSALYLCASSLAGTVSLFSGANVLTFGAGSRLTVL.

V usage is TRBV19 and J usage is TRBJ1-5; D remains unclear. V lost 3 bases to trimming and J lost 5 bases, with 14 bases between them. Germline loops: CDR1 LNHDA, CDR2 SQIVND (reference sequence). This CDR3 comprises 15 residues. The DNA of the CDR3 is TGTGCCAGTAGTATTCCGAGAGTAGCCTATCAGCCCCAGCATTTT. Its protein product is CASSIPRVAYQPQHF.

J is TRBJ1-2 and V is TRBV4-1; D is perhaps TRBD1 (5 bases). V lost 2 bases and J lost 2, with 12 bases in between. The germline CDR1 and CDR2 sequences are MGHRA and YSYEKL. The CDR3 sequence is 15 residues long. The CDR3 DNA sequence: TGCGCCAGCAGCCAAAAGCCAACAGGCAACTATGGCTACACCTTC. It yields the protein CASSQKPTGNYGYTF.